Following are 6 T cell receptor beta chains from one sample sequenced in a study of blood T cell repertoires in COVID-19. Some clones are missing from TCRdb's copy, which holds only in-frame ones; the method was immunoSEQ multiplex PCR. The sample consists of approximately 210,000 clones, around 92% of them appearing once. The sequenced sample consisted of PBMCs or T cells enriched from blood (not recorded which). The source of these receptors is a woman aged 18-29 years who had recovered from COVID-19.

This chain joins TRBV5-1 and TRBJ2-3; the match to TRBD2 covers 11 bases. This CDR3 region has 15 residues. V trimming: 5 bases; J trimming: 3 bases; junction bases outside the gene matches: 5. Germline V CDR1 and CDR2: SGHRS, YFSETQ. As DNA, the CDR3 is TGCGCCAGCAGTTTTTTAGCGGGGGGGACAGATACGCAGTATTTT. Amino acid sequence: CASSFLAGGTDTQYF.

The CDR3 region is CASSYGQGYEKLFF. CDR3 sequence (DNA): TGTGCCAGCAGTTACGGACAGGGTTACGAAAAACTGTTTTTT. V usage is TRBV6-5 and J usage is TRBJ1-4, with 8 bases that match TRBD1. There are 14 residues in the CDR3. The V gene's germline CDR1 is MNHEY and CDR2 SVGAGI. With V trimmed by 2 bases and J by 8 bases, 4 bases remained unmatched.

The chain combines TRBV2 with TRBJ2-7; the match to TRBD2 covers 7 bases. The CDR3 length is 16 residues. The junction had 8 bases not matched to a gene; V was cut back by 1 base and J by 2 bases. Looked up from germline, CDR1 is SNHLY and CDR2 is FYNNEI. The CDR3 here is CASSEDHGGGTYEQYF. In DNA form, the CDR3 reads TGTGCCAGCAGTGAAGACCACGGCGGGGGTACCTACGAGCAGTACTTC.

The chain carries TRBV3-1 (or the pseudogene TRBV3-2) and TRBJ1-2; D remains unclear. V was cut by 4 bases and J by 8 bases, with 14 bases left in between. There are 13 residues in the CDR3. The germline gives CDR1 LGHDT, CDR2 YNNKEL (reference sequence). DNA for the CDR3: TGTGCCAGCAGCCTCGGAGGGCGGCAAGGCTACACCTTC. Its protein product is CASSLGGRQGYTF.

This clone has more than one count but fewer than ten. The CDR3 sequence: CASSLERGNYGYTF. CDR3 DNA: TGTGCCAGCAGCTTAGAAAGGGGGAACTATGGCTACACCTTC. The genes are TRBV11-2 and TRBJ1-2; tentatively, D is TRBD1 (6 bases). Germline CDR1 is SGHAT and CDR2 is FQNNGV. V dropped 0 bases and J dropped 2 bases, with 7 bases sitting between them. The CDR3 loop spans 14 amino acids.

This chain uses TRBV9 with TRBJ2-3; 11 bases match TRBD2. J lost 8 bases, V lost 2 bases, and 7 bases had no gene match. This CDR3 has 15 amino acids. From germline, CDR1 is SGDLS and CDR2 YYNGEE. As DNA, the CDR3 is TGTGCCAGCAGCGTTAGCGGGGGGGGTTTGGTTACGCAGTATTTT. Translation: CASSVSGGGLVTQYF.